The sequence of this TCR beta chain was determined in a study of T-cell memory formation after mild COVID-19. With 0 bases clipped from V and 5 bases from J, the junction kept 6 bases outside the gene matches. This CDR3 is built from 16 residues. Germline loops: CDR1 PRHDT, CDR2 FYEKMQ (reference sequence). This clonotype was seen more than once but under ten times. MiXCR was run by TCRdb on the 5' RACE reads, yielding one entry per CDR3 protein. The sample consists of hundreds of thousands of distinct CDR3 sequences, roughly 18% of them appearing once. The origin of this receptor is an adult woman who had mild COVID-19 (a few samples of this study predate the infection). Cell type and time point are not known. This rearrangement joins TRBV13 to TRBJ2-2; the match to TRBD2 covers 7 bases. Sequencing was performed on PBMCs or a T cell subset sorted from them (not recorded which). CDR3: CASSLGASGLTGELFF. The CDR3 DNA sequence: TGTGCCAGCAGCTTAGGTGCTAGCGGATTGACCGGGGAGCTGTTTTTT.